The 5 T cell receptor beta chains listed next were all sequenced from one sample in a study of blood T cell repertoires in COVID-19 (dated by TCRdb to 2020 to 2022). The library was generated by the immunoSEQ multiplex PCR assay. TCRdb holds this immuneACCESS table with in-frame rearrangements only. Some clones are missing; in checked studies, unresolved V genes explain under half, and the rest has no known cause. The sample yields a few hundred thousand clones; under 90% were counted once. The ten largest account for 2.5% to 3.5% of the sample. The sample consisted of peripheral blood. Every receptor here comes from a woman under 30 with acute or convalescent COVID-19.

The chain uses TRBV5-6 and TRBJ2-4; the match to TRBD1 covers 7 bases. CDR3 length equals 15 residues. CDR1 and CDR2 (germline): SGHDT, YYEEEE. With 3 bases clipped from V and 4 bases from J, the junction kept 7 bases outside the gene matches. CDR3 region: CASSSTGTAKNIQYF. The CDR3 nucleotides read TGTGCCAGCAGCTCAACCGGGACAGCGAAAAACATTCAGTACTTC.

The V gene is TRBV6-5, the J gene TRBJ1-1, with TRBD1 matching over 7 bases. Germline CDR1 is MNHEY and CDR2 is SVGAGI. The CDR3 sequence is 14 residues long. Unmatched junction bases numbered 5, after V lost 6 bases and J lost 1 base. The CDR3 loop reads CASSGRQGNTEAFF. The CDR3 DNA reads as TGTGCCAGCAGCGGCCGACAGGGGAACACTGAAGCTTTCTTT.

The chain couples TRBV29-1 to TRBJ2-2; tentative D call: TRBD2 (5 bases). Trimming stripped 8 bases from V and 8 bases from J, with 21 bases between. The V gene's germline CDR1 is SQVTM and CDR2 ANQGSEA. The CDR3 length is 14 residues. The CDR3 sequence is CSYQRQGGSGELFF. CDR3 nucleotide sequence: TGCAGCTACCAGAGACAAGGAGGATCGGGGGAGCTGTTTTTT.

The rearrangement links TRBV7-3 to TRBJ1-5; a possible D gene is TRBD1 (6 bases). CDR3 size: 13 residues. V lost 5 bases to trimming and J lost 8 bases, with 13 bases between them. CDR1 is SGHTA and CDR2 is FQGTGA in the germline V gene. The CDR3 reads CASSRTAEEPQHF. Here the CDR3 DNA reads TGTGCCAGCAGCCGGACAGCCGAGGAGCCCCAGCATTTT.

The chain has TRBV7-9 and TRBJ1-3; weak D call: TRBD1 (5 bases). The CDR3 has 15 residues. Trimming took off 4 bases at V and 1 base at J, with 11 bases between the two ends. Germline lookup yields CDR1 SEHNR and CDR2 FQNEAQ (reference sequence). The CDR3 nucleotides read TGTGCCAGCAGCTACTCAGGGCCTTCTGGAAACACCATATATTTT. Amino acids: CASSYSGPSGNTIYF. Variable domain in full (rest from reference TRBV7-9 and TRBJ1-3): DTGVSQNPRHKITKRGQNVTFRCDPISEHNRLYWYRQTLGQGPEFLTYFQNEAQLEKSRLLSDRFSAERPKGSFSTLEIQRTEQGDSAMYLCASSYSGPSGNTIYFGEGSWLTVV.